One sample yielded the 4 T cell receptor beta chains listed below, sequenced in a study of cytomegalovirus exposure and HLA in healthy donors. Primers: 60 Vbeta forward and 13 Jbeta reverse. Data came from immunoSEQ multiplex PCR; TCRdb stores just in-frame clones and leaves some out. Found here are some 150,000 clones, just over 70% of them singletons; the top ten hold 1.5% to 2%. Sequencing was done on a sample of PBMCs. The receptors were gathered from a woman younger than 45 in good health and CMV-seronegative.

The chain combines TRBV9 with TRBJ1-3; D is unclear. CDR1 SGDLS and CDR2 YYNGEE come from the germline V gene. The CDR3 sequence is 14 residues long. Trimming removed 0 bases at V and 0 bases at J, with 4 bases between. The CDR3 sequence is CASSVGSSGNTIYF. DNA of the CDR3: TGTGCCAGCAGCGTAGGCAGCTCTGGAAACACCATATATTTT.

This clone has only a few counts. The chain recombines TRBV28 with TRBJ2-3; possible D gene TRBD1, 6 bases. Germline values: CDR1 MDHEN, CDR2 SYDVKM. This CDR3 has 15 amino acids. V was clipped by 2 bases and J by 1 base, with 10 bases between them. CDR3 protein: CASSLAPGGTDTQYF. For the CDR3, the DNA is TGTGCCAGCAGTTTAGCCCCAGGGGGCACAGATACGCAGTATTTT.

A single count supports this clone. V gene TRBV19 combines with J gene TRBJ2-1; the D gene is possibly TRBD1 (5 bases). V was clipped by 10 bases and J by 6 bases, with 16 bases between them. The CDR3 runs 13 residues. Germline lookup yields CDR1 LNHDA and CDR2 SQIVND (reference sequence). The CDR3 DNA reads TGTGCCACCCGGACACGGTCAAGCAATGAGCAGTTCTTC. Its translation is CATRTRSSNEQFF.

CDR3 amino acids: CASSQGLAGYNEQFF. In DNA form, the CDR3 reads TGTGCCAGCTCACAAGGACTAGCGGGATACAATGAGCAGTTCTTC. The rearrangement uses TRBV18 and TRBJ2-1; 12 bases match TRBD2. The V gene end was trimmed by 4 bases and the J gene end by 4 bases; junction bases not matched to a gene: 2. This CDR3 comprises 15 residues. The germline V gene has CDR1 KGHSH and CDR2 LQKENI. Together with reference TRBV18 and TRBJ2-1, the CDR3 gives the full variable domain: NAGVMQNPRHLVRRRGQEARLRCSPMKGHSHVYWYRQLPEEGLKFMVYLQKENIIDESGMPKERFSAEFPKEGPSILRIQQVVRGDSAAYFCASSQGLAGYNEQFFGPGTRLTVL.